This TCR beta chain was observed in a study of cytomegalovirus exposure and HLA in healthy donors (dated by TCRdb to the late 2010s). With regard to the full study: An earlier analysis of 587 of the donors reported about 290 Gb of sequence data and some 120 million unique TCR beta sequences from some 180 million T cells. Approximately 310 gigabases of sequencing data and around 88 million unique TCR sequences made up an early release that covered nearly 650 HLA-typed donors. The genetic ancestry cluster associated with self-reported Caucasian donors included 81% of the roughly 360 genotyped donors. The aim of the study was to test whether cataloging public T cell receptors could identify signatures of past pathogen exposure. The T cell repertoires of several hundred subjects were profiled by immunosequencing and related to cytomegalovirus serostatus. A separate validation cohort of approximately 120 different subjects was used in addition to the roughly 670-subject first cohort. High-throughput TCR immunosequencing, statistical association of individual TCRs with disease status, and machine learning were combined to predict cytomegalovirus infection status. A later analysis re-examined previously published TCR beta repertoires from about 700 donors and added high-resolution HLA genotyping to investigate patterns of TCR occurrence. Rather than drawing on any new phenotypic data, the later analysis identified candidate immune exposures from TCR beta sequences and the way those sequences occurred across donors. To decide whether each TCR beta V gene segment behaved as functional or pseudogenic, an earlier analysis of approximately 600 of the donors relied on high-throughput TCR beta sequencing. Donor age, sex, ethnicity and CMV serostatus were compiled together with the repertoire data. In a later genetic analysis, genome-wide SNP genotypes for about three fifths of the roughly 670 donors were used, and that subset was treated as a discovery cohort. All discovery cohort repertoires had been generated using a single sequencing platform. HLA typing covered class I and class II loci at four-digit resolution. Typing coverage varied by locus: roughly 620-640 donors for A, B, C, DRB1 and DQB1; under 550 for DQA1; around 610 for DPA1; fewer than 480 for DPB1. Several DR-DQ haplotypes were handled as single units for association and clustering, since linkage in the cohort was strong. Across some 400 genotyped donors of the cohort, an average of about 240,000 unique TCR beta nucleotide sequences per donor were sequenced, and approximately 19% of those sequences were non-productive.

The junction shows trimming of 7 bases on V and 3 bases on J, plus 13 bases between the germline ends. Its CDR3 holds 14 amino acids, cysteine through phenylalanine. The read is trimmed to its CDR3 DNA, 42 bases read in frame from base 1. The CDR1 and CDR2 encoded by the germline V gene (reference sequence) are LNHDA and SQIVND. Libraries were constructed by the immunoSEQ multiplex PCR assay. For the multiplex PCR, a mixture combining 60 forward primers for TCR Vbeta segments and 13 reverse primers for TCR Jbeta segments was used. Amplification of the CDR3 region of rearranged TCR beta genes was performed with a multiplex PCR assay on genomic DNA. Amplified TCR beta libraries were sequenced as 87-base-pair reads on the Illumina HiSeq System. Per the authors' processing: A later analysis counted about 82 million unique TCR beta chains across the 550 to 800 repertoires, and around 9.9 million of these chains were shared by at least two donors. Raw reads were error-corrected and collapsed into unique sequences by a nearest-neighbor algorithm in which closely related sequences were merged to remove PCR and sequencing errors. V, D and J gene segments were assigned by aligning CDR3 sequences to IMGT reference sequences. For a sequence to be retained, a match of at least six nucleotides was required to both a V gene segment and a J gene segment. Rearrangements were called productive when the CDR3 lacked stop codons and stayed in frame with V and J; all others were non-productive. Following IMGT convention, CDR3 was defined as the stretch from the second conserved V-encoded cysteine up to the conserved J-encoded phenylalanine. Sequences without an unambiguous match to a single V gene segment were excluded from the earlier analysis of a few hundred of the donors. An earlier analysis of several hundred of the donors called V segments functional above 56.7% productive rearrangements and segregating when the between-donor standard deviation exceeded 5%. A statistical classification framework was built to diagnose cytomegalovirus status from the catalog of TCR beta chain sequences. V and J gene assignment, in a later analysis, came from comparing TCR nucleotide sequences with IMGT/GENE-DB human TR gene sequences. In a later analysis, CDR3 sequences and most-parsimonious VDJ recombination scenarios were assigned using the TCRdist pipeline. In a later analysis, each TCR beta chain was defined by its CDR3 amino acid sequence together with its V-gene family, and reads without a unique V-gene family were excluded. To address suspected cross-contamination and a sequencing artifact, a later analysis removed 592 highly shared, low-generation-probability nucleotide sequences. In a later analysis, a clonal expansion index for each public chain was calculated from normalized within-repertoire ranks of inferred template counts. In a later analysis, generation probabilities were computed with a VDJ recombination model fitted to out-of-frame rearrangements, and the resulting probabilities were checked against IGoR. A later analysis scored TCR-TCR, TCR-HLA and TCR-CMV co-occurrence with hypergeometric tests, applying a repertoire-size bias correction to TCR pairs. To estimate false discovery rates, a later analysis permuted the HLA or CMV assignments 20 times. In a later analysis, co-occurring TCRs were grouped with DBSCAN, and TCRdist sequence similarity was added when clustering was performed within HLA-allele-positive subsets. Repertoires with fewer than 30,000 or more than 120,000 public chains were left out of co-occurrence clustering, as were a handful of repertoires with anomalous nucleotide sharing. TCRdb retrieved this table from immuneACCESS and kept in-frame rearrangements only. Not all clones are present; in checked studies, unresolved V genes account for under half, and no reason is known for the remainder. V and J calls and clone size are those listed in that table; D and trimming were worked out from the DNA. The sample table shows over 150,000 clones, and roughly four fifths are seen once. The ten largest clones represent nearly 8.5% of the sample.

The cohort was made up of hundreds of healthy bone marrow donors. All cohort members were sampled while nominally healthy, although unrecorded immune exposures were likely present. The donor tested CMV seropositive, placing the donor among the 310 or so seropositive members of the cohort. A peripheral blood sample was collected from each donor, and TCR beta sequencing was performed on peripheral blood mononuclear cells. The Qiagen DNeasy Blood Extraction Kit was used to extract genomic DNA from the blood cell samples. Comments on this clone: The target of this receptor is not known. No per-base quality is available; no much larger clone lies one base away.

Overall study outcomes, separate from this receptor: A cluster of highly shared sequence variants was judged likely to be a technical artifact of the sequencing pipeline. This cohort had only TCR beta chains sequenced, and the lack of alpha or paired-chain data limited which features could be detected. In the study, around 150 TCR beta chains were listed as associated with cytomegalovirus. Linkage disequilibrium might explain the correlated functional status among segregating V segments, but an unknown experimental factor could not be ruled out. In a later genetic analysis, fewer N-insertions in productive TCRs were reported among donors in an Asian-associated ancestry cluster than the 666-donor mean. It was suggested by the authors that the approach could potentially be generalized to other disease states and immunological phenotypes. A later analysis reported that several top co-occurrence clusters appeared linked to parvovirus B19, influenza, CMV and Epstein-Barr virus. In an earlier analysis of some 540 of the donors, most TCR beta V segments appeared in productive rearrangements about 87% or about 30% of the time, broadly matching IMGT annotations. Some IMGT-functional V segments, including TRBV6-2 and TRBV6-3, could not be told apart with the 87-base-pair reads, so those segments were excluded. The classifier was reported to diagnose cytomegalovirus status with high specificity and sensitivity in both the original cohort and the validation cohort. Compared with equally common non-associated chains, HLA-associated TCR beta chains in a later analysis were more clonally expanded and had lower generation probabilities. HLA typing was unavailable for some donors at each locus, so association tests used only the typed subset. Most CMV-associated TCR beta chains appeared to be HLA-restricted in a later analysis, and the HLA associations seemed to be driven largely by CMV exposure. A further reported finding was that TCR beta sequences accurately predicted the HLA-A and HLA-B alleles for most subjects in the first cohort. Presence/absence analyses assumed roughly uniform sequencing depth across donors, an assumption that may not hold. Immune exposure information for the cohort was limited to CMV serostatus. While some public TCRs were present in many individuals, most TCR sequences turned up only very rarely across donors. Specific HLA alleles were associated with 15,000 to 20,000 TCR beta sequences at a false discovery rate of 0.05 in a later analysis. V-gene and J-gene trimming of TCR beta chains was associated with a missense DCLRE1C variant in a later genetic analysis, and the association was replicated in an independent cohort. Because counts were too low, about 17 rarely observed V segments, including chromosome 9 orphons, were excluded from the earlier analysis of a few hundred of the donors. In vitro tests confirmed that three of the cytomegalovirus-associated TCR beta chains recognize cytomegalovirus antigens. Assigning TCR associations to individual alleles was difficult when HLA alleles, especially DR and DQ, strongly co-occurred. According to a later analysis, TCR association rates differed among HLA loci, with DRB1 alleles showing the most associated TCRs and HLA-C alleles showing the fewest.

This sequence uses TRBV19 and TRBJ1-3; possibly the D gene is TRBD1, per 5 matching bases. The TCR sequence derives from a male donor in good health and CMV-seropositive. The sequenced sample consisted of PBMCs. The CDR3 in this case is CASTSGGDGNTIYF. The DNA is TGTGCCAGTACCTCGGGGGGAGATGGAAACACCATATATTTT. Supplemented by the reference TRBV19 and TRBJ1-3 proteins around the CDR3, the complete variable domain is DGGITQSPKYLFRKEGQNVTLSCEQNLNHDAMYWYRQDPGQGLRLIYYSQIVNDFQKGDIAEGYSVSREKKESFPLTVTSAQKNPTAFYLCASTSGGDGNTIYFGEGSWLTVV.